The rows below give T cell receptor beta chains drawn from one sample of a study of OX40 agonist ivuxolimab in advanced cancers. TCRdb's table, derived via immunoSEQ multiplex PCR, lists solely in-frame clones and lacks some. The sample consists of tens of thousands of clones, about 93% of them appearing once. The sequencing here drew on CD4+ or CD8+ T cells sorted from blood, taken in a trial of the OX40 agonist ivuxolimab. Every receptor here comes from an adult with an advanced solid tumor such as melanoma, head and neck, liver or kidney cancer. CDR3s include the opening cysteine and the closing phenylalanine or tryptophan. Fields, in order: V gene, J gene, D gene, clone size, CDR3 DNA, CDR3 protein. D genes are given only for firm matches. Only part of the rows carry a size: once, few, many, or a class if the clone is expanded.

TRBV11-2	TRBJ2-3	-	-	TGTGCCAGCAGCCCAGTACTGGGCACAGATACGCAGTATTTT	CASSPVLGTDTQYF
TRBV18	TRBJ2-3	-	-	TGTGCCAGCTCACTTTCGACTAGGGGCACAGATACGCAGTATTTT	CASSLSTRGTDTQYF
TRBV10-3	TRBJ2-5	TRBD2	-	TGTGCCATCAGTGAAGCGGGAAGGGAGACCCAGTACTTC	CAISEAGRETQYF
TRBV18	TRBJ2-7	TRBD1	-	TGTGCCAGCTCACTGGGTGGGACAGGGGTCTCCTACGAGCAGTACTTC	CASSLGGTGVSYEQYF
TRBV19	TRBJ2-1	-	-	TGTGCCAGTAGTATTACGGGAGTTGGGATAAATGAGCAGTTCTTC	CASSITGVGINEQFF
TRBV7-2	TRBJ2-2	-	-	TGTGCCAGCAGCTTATACGGCCCCGGGGAGCTGTTTTTT	CASSLYGPGELFF
TRBV27	TRBJ2-6	-	few	TGTGCCAGCAGTTTATCGGGCTCTGGGGCCAACGTCCTGACTTTC	CASSLSGSGANVLTF
TRBV7-2	TRBJ2-7	-	-	TGTGCCAGCAGCTTTATACAGGGACCTTCCGAGCAGTACTTC	CASSFIQGPSEQYF
TRBV5-8	TRBJ2-3	-	-	TGTGCCAGCAGCTTGGGGCAGGGGATCACAGATACGCAGTATTTT	CASSLGQGITDTQYF
TRBV5-6	TRBJ2-3	-	-	TGTGCCAGCAGCAAGGGAGGCACAGATACGCAGTATTTT	CASSKGGTDTQYF
TRBV6-5	TRBJ2-2	TRBD1	-	TGTGCCAGCCGTCGGACAGGGGACACCGGGGAGCTGTTTTTT	CASRRTGDTGELFF
TRBV5-1	TRBJ1-4	-	-	TGCGCCAGCAGCTTGGACTACGACAGGCACGAAAAACTGTTTTTT	CASSLDYDRHEKLFF
TRBV5-1	TRBJ2-5	-	-	TGCGCCAGCAGCAGGGGGATTTCCAAAGAGACCCAGTACTTC	CASSRGISKETQYF
TRBV28	TRBJ2-7	-	-	TGTGCCAGCAATAGAAGAAGCGCCACCTACGAGCAGTACTTC	CASNRRSATYEQYF
TRBV9	TRBJ1-5	TRBD1	-	TGTGCCAGCAGCCCACAGGGGGCCGGCAATCAGCCCCAGCATTTT	CASSPQGAGNQPQHF
TRBV18	TRBJ2-5	TRBD2	-	TGTGCCAGCTCACTCATTCCTAGCGGGAGGGAGACCCAGTACTTC	CASSLIPSGRETQYF
TRBV18	TRBJ2-5	-	-	TGTGCCAGCTCAAATTACCAAGAGACCCAGTACTTC	CASSNYQETQYF
TRBV2	TRBJ2-1	-	few	TGTGCCAGCAGTAAGGGGTTTGAATATGAGCAGTTCTTC	CASSKGFEYEQFF
TRBV7-9	TRBJ1-3	-	-	TGTGCCAGCAGTACTAATTCCATATATTTT	CASSTNSIYF
TRBV7-2	TRBJ2-2	-	-	TGTGCCAGCAGCTTAAGAACTAGCAACACCGGGGAGCTGTTTTTT	CASSLRTSNTGELFF
TRBV5-4	TRBJ1-2	-	-	TGTGCCAGCAGCTTCCGCAGGGACTATGGCTACACCTTC	CASSFRRDYGYTF
TRBV6-5	TRBJ2-2	TRBD2	once	TGTGCCAGCAGTTACGCCCGGGGCGGGAGGTCCGGGGAGCTGTTTTTT	CASSYARGGRSGELFF
TRBV9	TRBJ2-1	-	-	TGTGCCAGCAGCGTCGGCCTAGGTCAGGGGCCCAGTGAGCAGTTCTTC	CASSVGLGQGPSEQFF
TRBV7-9	TRBJ2-7	TRBD2	-	TGTGCCAGCAGCTTAGAACTAGCGGGCCAGTACTTC	CASSLELAGQYF
TRBV27	TRBJ2-1	TRBD2	-	TGTGCCAGCAGTGACGGACTAGCGGGAGCTCGGCATGAGCAGTTCTTC	CASSDGLAGARHEQFF
TRBV2	TRBJ1-1	-	-	TGTGCCAGCAGTGAATTGAGACAGACAAACACTGAAGCTTTCTTT	CASSELRQTNTEAFF
TRBV10-1	TRBJ2-1	TRBD2	-	TGCGCCAGCGGGACTAGCGGATACAATGAGCAGTTCTTC	CASGTSGYNEQFF
TRBV4-1	TRBJ2-6	TRBD1	-	TGCGCCAGCAGCCAATGGACTACAGGGGGCTCTGGGGCCAACGTCCTGACTTTC	CASSQWTTGGSGANVLTF
TRBV21-1	TRBJ1-1	-	-	TGTGCCAGCAGCAAAGATGTACCAGGAATTCGCACTGAAGCTTTCTTT	CASSKDVPGIRTEAFF